This TCR beta chain was obtained from a study of T cells in Graves' hyperthyroidism and ophthalmopathy (dated by TCRdb to between 2019 and 2020). Background for the entire study: Peripheral blood was sampled at the time of initial diagnosis, prior to any treatment. To identify distinguishing TCR V-J signatures, a discovery cohort of 100 patients was used, comprising approximately 40 with Graves' ophthalmopathy and some 60 with stable Graves' hyperthyroidism. Whether ophthalmopathy could be predicted prospectively was tested in an independent validation cohort made up of fewer than 20 hyperthyroidism patients plus 17 patients who later progressed to ophthalmopathy. The 90 to 100 discovery patients were randomly split 7:3 into training and test sets. Thyroid tissue and blood T-cell repertoires from several Graves' hyperthyroidism patients were also compared in the study. After blood sampling, hyperthyroidism patients were treated with methimazole at a starting dose of 30 mg daily, and ophthalmopathy patients were treated with high-dose intravenous methylprednisolone. The paper reports TCR Vbeta CDR3 sequencing of approximately 130 peripheral blood samples: some 41 ophthalmopathy, roughly 80 hyperthyroidism and 17 progressor patients. The study at large found these results: In validation, the model predicted progression to ophthalmopathy with approximately 69% sensitivity and about 73% specificity, a median of approximately 6.7 months before onset. Ophthalmopathy was separated from stable hyperthyroidism by a 13 V-J signature model, with 85% to 90% sensitivity and approximately 81% specificity obtained in cross-validation and 80%/75% obtained in testing. No statistical method was used to set the sample size in advance, and investigators knew the group allocation. Most expanded thyroid clonotypes (frequency above 0.001) were also detected in blood, suggesting blood repertoires may reflect thyroid immune responses.

V is cut by 0 bases and J by 2 bases, and the space between the germline ends is 9 bases. The germline V gene encodes CDR1 DFQATT and CDR2 SNEGSKA (reference sequence). Including the terminal cysteine and phenylalanine, the CDR3 comprises 14 residues. CDR3 DNA only is kept here, 42 bases in frame from base 1. Moderately to severely active disease, a Clinical Activity Score of at least 3, a NOSPECS grade of at least 4, and a duration under 3 months were present in ophthalmopathy patients. Patients with uncontrolled infections, other autoimmune diseases, pregnancy or lactation were excluded. Diagnoses relied on clinical symptoms, serum thyroxine and TRAb, thyroid ultrasound and orbital computed tomography. Ficoll-Paque density gradient centrifugation was used to isolate PBMCs from 8.5 to 10 ml of fresh peripheral blood. Total RNA was extracted with Trizol reagent, and quality was checked on an Agilent 2100 Bioanalyzer.

This clonotype was detected many times. Which antigen it targets is not known. Per-base qualities were not stored, and no clone one base away is much larger. Amplification of TCR beta CDR3 regions was carried out from RNA transcripts. For the first round of RT-PCR on the TCR CDR3, the HTBI primer set was used together with the Qiagen OneStep RT-PCR kit. A second multiplex PCR round built the libraries, followed by size selection and purification. The libraries were sequenced on an Illumina HiSeq2000 using paired-end 100 bp reads. Concerning the study's data processing: Raw data were processed with SOAPnuke, discarding reads with adapters, uncalled bases, mean Phred below 15, or no exact constant-primer or identifier match. COPE v1.2.5 was used to merge high-quality paired reads, and clonotypes were defined as unique nucleotide sequences. Clonotypes were aligned to IMGT TRBV, TRBD and TRBJ reference segments using MiTCR v1.1. The analysis included only V-J combinations with a frequency above 0.0001, which together covered over 98% of the repertoires. The TCS score was defined as the ratio of F50 (clonal expansion) to E x V (chaos), calculated using BLOSUM62-based TCRdist between CDR3 peptides within each V-J. Welch's t-statistics and random forest reduced 500 to 650 V-J features to about 13, which were used in a naive Bayes classifier (R e1071). The public reads were reprocessed in TCRdb via fastp at Q25 and MiXCR, keeping in-frame beta chains. Identical CDR3 protein sequences are pooled into one entry, listed with their most common genes and DNA. The V and J calls were determined by TCRdb, not by the authors. For this sample there are hundreds of thousands of distinct CDR3 sequences; more than 15% appear just once. The ten largest account for less than 3.5% of the sample.

Sequencing input: blood. The receptor's source is a woman between 40 and 55 years old with Graves' ophthalmopathy. This chain joins TRBV20-1 to TRBJ2-3, with an unclear D gene assignment. In nucleotide form, the sequence is TGCAGTGCTAGAGACCCCAAAACCACAGATACGCAGTATTTT. Protein translation: CSARDPKTTDTQYF.